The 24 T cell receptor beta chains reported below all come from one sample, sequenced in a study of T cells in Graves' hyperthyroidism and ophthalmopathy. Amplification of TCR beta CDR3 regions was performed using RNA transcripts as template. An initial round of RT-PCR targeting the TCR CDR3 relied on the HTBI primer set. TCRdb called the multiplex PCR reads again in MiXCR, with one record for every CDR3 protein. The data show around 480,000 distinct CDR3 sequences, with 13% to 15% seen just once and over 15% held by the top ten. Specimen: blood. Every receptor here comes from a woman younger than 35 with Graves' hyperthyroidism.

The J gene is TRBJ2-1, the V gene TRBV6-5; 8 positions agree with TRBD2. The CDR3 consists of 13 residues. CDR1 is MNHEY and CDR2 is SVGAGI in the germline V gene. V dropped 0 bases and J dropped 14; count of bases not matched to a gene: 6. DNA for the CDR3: TGTGCCAGCAGTTACTCGTCTGTGACTAGCGAGTTCTTC. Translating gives CASSYSSVTSEFF.

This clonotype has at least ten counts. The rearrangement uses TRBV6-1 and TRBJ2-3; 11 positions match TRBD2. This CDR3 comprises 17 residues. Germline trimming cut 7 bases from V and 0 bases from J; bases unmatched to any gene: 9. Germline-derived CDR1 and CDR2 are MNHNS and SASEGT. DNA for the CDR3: TGTGCCAGCATCTCTAGCGGGAGGACCTTTAGCACAGATACGCAGTATTTT. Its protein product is CASISSGRTFSTDTQYF.

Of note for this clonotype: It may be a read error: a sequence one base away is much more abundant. CDR3 sequence reads: CATGDSDRGETEAFF. As DNA, the CDR3 is TGTGCCACCGGTGATTCTGACAGGGGAGAGACTGAAGCTTTCTTT. The chain joins TRBV24-1 to TRBJ1-1, with 8 bases that match TRBD1. Germline assignment: CDR1 KGHDR and CDR2 SFDVKD. This CDR3 region has 15 residues.

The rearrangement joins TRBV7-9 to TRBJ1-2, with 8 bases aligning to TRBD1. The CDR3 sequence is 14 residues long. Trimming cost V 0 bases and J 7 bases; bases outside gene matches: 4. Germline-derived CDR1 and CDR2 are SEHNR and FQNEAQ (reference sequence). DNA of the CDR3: TGTGCCAGCAGCTTAGCTACAGGGGGATCTGGCTACACCTTC. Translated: CASSLATGGSGYTF.

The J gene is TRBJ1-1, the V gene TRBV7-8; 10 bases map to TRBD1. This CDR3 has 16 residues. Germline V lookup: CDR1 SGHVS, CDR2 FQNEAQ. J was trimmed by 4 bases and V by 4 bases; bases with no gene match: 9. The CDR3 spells CASSSWDRGYGTEAFF. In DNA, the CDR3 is TGTGCCAGCAGCTCATGGGACAGGGGTTATGGCACTGAAGCTTTCTTT.

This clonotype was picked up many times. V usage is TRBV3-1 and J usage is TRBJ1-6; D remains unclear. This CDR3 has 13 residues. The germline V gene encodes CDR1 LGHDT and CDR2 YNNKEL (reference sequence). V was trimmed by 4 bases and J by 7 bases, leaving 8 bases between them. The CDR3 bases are TGTGCCAGCAGCCCCACAGAAAATTCACCCCTCCACTTT. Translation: CASSPTENSPLHF. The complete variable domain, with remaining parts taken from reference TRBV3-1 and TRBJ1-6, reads DTAVSQTPKYLVTQMGNDKSIKCEQNLGHDTMYWYKQDSKKFLKIMFSYNNKELIINETVPNRFSPKSPDKAHLNLHINSLELGDSAVYFCASSPTENSPLHFGNGTRLTVT.

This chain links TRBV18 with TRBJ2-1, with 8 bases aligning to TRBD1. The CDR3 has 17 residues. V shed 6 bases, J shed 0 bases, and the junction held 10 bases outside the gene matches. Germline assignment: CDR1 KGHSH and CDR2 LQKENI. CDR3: CASSPQDRAISYNEQFF. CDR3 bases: TGTGCCAGCTCCCCTCAGGACAGGGCCATCTCCTACAATGAGCAGTTCTTC.

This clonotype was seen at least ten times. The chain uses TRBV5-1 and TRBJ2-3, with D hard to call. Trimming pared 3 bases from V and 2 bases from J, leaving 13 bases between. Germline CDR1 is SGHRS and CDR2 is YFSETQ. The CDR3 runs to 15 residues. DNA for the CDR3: TGCGCCAGCAGCTCCGCCGCGAAAGCCACAGATACGCAGTATTTT. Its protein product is CASSSAAKATDTQYF.

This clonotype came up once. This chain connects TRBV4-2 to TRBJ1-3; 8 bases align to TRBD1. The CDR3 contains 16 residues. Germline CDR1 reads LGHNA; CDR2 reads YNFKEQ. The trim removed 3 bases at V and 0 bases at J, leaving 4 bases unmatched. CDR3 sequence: CASSQLQGGSGNTIYF. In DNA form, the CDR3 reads TGTGCCAGCAGCCAGTTACAGGGGGGCTCTGGAAACACCATATATTTT.

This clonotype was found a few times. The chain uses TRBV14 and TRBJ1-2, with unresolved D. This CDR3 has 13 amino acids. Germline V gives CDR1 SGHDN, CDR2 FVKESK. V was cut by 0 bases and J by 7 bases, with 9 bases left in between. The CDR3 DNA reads TGTGCCAGCAGCCAAGATCTGGACTTTGGCTACACCTTC. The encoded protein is CASSQDLDFGYTF. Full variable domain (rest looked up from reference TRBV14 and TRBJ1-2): EAGVTQFPSHSVIEKGQTVTLRCDPISGHDNLYWYRRVMGKEIKFLLHFVKESKQDESGMPNNRFLAERTGGTYSTLKVQPAELEDSGVYFCASSQDLDFGYTFGSGTRLTVV.

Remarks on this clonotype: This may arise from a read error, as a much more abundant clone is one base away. In DNA form, the CDR3 reads TGTGCCGGCAGCCCCCTGGGGCCTAGCGAGCAGTACTTC. It encodes CAGSPLGPSEQYF. The chain joins TRBV7-9 to TRBJ2-7, with D possibly being TRBD1 (5 bases). CDR1 SEHNR and CDR2 FQNEAQ come from the germline V gene (reference sequence). This CDR3 spans 13 amino acids.

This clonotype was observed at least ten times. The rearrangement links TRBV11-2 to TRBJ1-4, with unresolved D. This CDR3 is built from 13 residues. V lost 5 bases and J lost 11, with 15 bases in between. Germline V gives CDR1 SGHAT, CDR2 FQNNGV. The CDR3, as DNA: TGTGCCAGCAGCGTTACCGTGGACGTGAAACTGTTTTTT. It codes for CASSVTVDVKLFF.

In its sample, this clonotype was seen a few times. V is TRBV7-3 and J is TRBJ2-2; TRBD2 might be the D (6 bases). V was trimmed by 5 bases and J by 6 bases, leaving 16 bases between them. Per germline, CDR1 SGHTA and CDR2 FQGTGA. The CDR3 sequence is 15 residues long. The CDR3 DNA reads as TGTGCCAGCAGCCCCTCGAAAGGAGGGTCCGGGGAGCTGTTTTTT. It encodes CASSPSKGGSGELFF.

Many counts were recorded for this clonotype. CDR3 coding DNA: TGTGCCAGCAGCCCAGGGAGTAGCAATCAGCCCCAGCATTTT. Encoded protein: CASSPGSSNQPQHF. V gene TRBV6-2 or TRBV6-3 combines with J gene TRBJ1-5; D is possibly TRBD1 (5 bases). Trimming stripped 6 bases from V and 0 bases from J, with 9 bases between. The V gene's germline CDR1 is MNHEY and CDR2 SVGEGT. There are 14 residues in the CDR3.

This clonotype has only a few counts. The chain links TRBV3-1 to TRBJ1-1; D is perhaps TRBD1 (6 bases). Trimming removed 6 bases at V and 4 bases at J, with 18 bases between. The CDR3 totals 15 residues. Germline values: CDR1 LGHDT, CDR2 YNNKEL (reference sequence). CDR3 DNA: TGTGCCAGCAGTGAAGGAGGAGGGGGGCTCACTGAAGCTTTCTTT. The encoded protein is CASSEGGGGLTEAFF.

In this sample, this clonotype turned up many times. Here the CDR3 reads CASSNLGPNTIYF. In DNA form, the CDR3 reads TGTGCCAGCAGCAACCTGGGCCCTAACACCATATATTTT. J is TRBJ1-3 and V is TRBV2; D not certain. V lost 6 bases and J lost 7, with 13 bases in between. This CDR3 has 13 residues. Germline CDR1 SNHLY, CDR2 FYNNEI.

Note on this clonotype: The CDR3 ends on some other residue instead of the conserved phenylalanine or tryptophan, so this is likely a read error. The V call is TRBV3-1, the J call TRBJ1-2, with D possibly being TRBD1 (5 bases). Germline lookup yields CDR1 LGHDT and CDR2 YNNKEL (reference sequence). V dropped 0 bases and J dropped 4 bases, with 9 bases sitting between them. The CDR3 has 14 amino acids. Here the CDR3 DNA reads TGTGCCAGCAGCCAAGATAGGGGTAGCTATGGCTACACCTAC. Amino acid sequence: CASSQDRGSYGYTY.

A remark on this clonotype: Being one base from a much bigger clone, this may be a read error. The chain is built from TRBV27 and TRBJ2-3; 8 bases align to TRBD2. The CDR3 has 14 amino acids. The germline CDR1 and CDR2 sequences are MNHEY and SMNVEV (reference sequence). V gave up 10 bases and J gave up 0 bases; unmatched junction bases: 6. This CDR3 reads CATRAGGSTDTQYF. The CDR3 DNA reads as TGTGCCACTAGGGCGGGAGGAAGCACAGATACGCAGTATTTT.

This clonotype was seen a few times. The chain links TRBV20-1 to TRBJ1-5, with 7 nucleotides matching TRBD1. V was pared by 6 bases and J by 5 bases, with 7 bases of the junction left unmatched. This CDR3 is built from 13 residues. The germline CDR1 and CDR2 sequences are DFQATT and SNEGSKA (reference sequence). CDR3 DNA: TGCAGTGCATCCGGGACAGTGGATCAGCCCCAGCATTTT. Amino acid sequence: CSASGTVDQPQHF.

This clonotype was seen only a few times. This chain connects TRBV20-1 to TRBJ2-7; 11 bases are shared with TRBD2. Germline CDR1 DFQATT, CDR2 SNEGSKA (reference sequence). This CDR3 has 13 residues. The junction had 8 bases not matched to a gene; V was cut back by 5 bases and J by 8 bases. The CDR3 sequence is CSAVVAGGLKQYV. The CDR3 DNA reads TGCAGTGCTGTAGTAGCGGGAGGGTTGAAGCAGTACGTC.

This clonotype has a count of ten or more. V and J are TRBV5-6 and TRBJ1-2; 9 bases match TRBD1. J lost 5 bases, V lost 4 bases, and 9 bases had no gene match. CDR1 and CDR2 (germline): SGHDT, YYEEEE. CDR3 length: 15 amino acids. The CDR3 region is CASSIGQGKLYGYTF. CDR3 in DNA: TGTGCCAGCAGCATAGGACAGGGGAAACTATATGGCTACACCTTC.

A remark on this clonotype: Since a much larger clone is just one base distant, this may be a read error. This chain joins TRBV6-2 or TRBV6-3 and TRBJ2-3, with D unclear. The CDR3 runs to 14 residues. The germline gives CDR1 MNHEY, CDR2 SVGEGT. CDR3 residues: CAGRDDTNTDTQYF. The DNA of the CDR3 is TGTGCCGGCAGAGACGACACCAACACAGATACGCAGTATTTT.

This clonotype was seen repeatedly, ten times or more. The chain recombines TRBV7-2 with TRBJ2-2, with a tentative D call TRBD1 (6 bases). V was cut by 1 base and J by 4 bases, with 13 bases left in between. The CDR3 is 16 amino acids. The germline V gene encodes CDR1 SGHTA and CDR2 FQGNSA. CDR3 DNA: TGTGCCAGCAGCTTAGAAGCCGCAGGGGCCACCGGGGAGCTGTTTTTT. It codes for CASSLEAAGATGELFF.

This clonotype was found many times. In DNA, the CDR3 is TGTGCCAGCAGTTTGGCCGGACGTCAGCCCCAGCATTTT. It codes for CASSLAGRQPQHF. The chain carries TRBV12-3 or TRBV12-4 and TRBJ1-5; D unresolved. Trimming removed 3 bases at V and 6 bases at J, with 9 bases between. The CDR3 is 13 amino acids.